This paragraph covers one T cell receptor beta chain sequence. Its antigen is unknown. The data are from a study of cytomegalovirus exposure and HLA in healthy donors. The PCR employed 60 Vbeta primers together with 13 Jbeta primers. As originally analysed: Tens of millions of unique TCR beta chains, some 9.9 million of them shared, were counted by a later analysis. Here immunoSEQ multiplex PCR was the method, and the copy in TCRdb shows in-frame clones only, minus some. The V and J calls and clone size were taken over from that table, and D and trimming were inferred from the DNA. Of roughly 100,000 clones in the sample, 82% were seen once. V shed 2 bases and J shed 1 base, with 17 bases lying between them. The CDR3 covers 17 residues. In germline, CDR1 is MNHNS, CDR2 SASEGT. Study-wide results and limits: Exclusion applied to some V segments, including TRBV6-2 and TRBV6-3, as they were indistinguishable. In terms of immune exposure information, only CMV serostatus was available. A later analysis reportedly found that, within productive TCRs, an Asian-associated ancestry cluster had fewer N-insertions than the mean observed across the roughly 690 donors.

Input material: PBMCs. The receptor was isolated from a man in his fifties in good health and CMV-seronegative. The chain is built from TRBV6-1 and TRBJ1-1; the D gene is possibly TRBD1 (6 bases). CDR3 bases: TGTGCCAGCAGTGAATCGGTCGGGGGGGCACGGAACACTGAAGCTTTCTTT. Protein sequence: CASSESVGGARNTEAFF.